This passage covers 27 T cell receptor beta chains from one sample sequenced in a study of T cells in Graves' hyperthyroidism and ophthalmopathy. From RNA transcripts, TCR beta CDR3 regions were amplified. The HTBI primer set was used in a first-round RT-PCR of the TCR CDR3. TCRdb ran MiXCR on the multiplex PCR reads and lists one entry per CDR3 protein. The sample records some 400,000 distinct CDR3 sequences, about 18% being singletons. Sequencing was carried out using blood. The receptors stem from a woman aged 18-29 years with Graves' hyperthyroidism.

The chain carries TRBV20-1 and TRBJ1-3; TRBD1 matches at 10 bases. Germline CDR1 reads DFQATT; CDR2 reads SNEGSKA (reference sequence). Trimming took 6 bases from V and 3 from J; bases not matched to a gene: 5. The CDR3 is made up of 14 amino acids. Written as DNA, the CDR3 is TGCAGTGCCCCACGGACAGGGGGTGGAAACACCATATATTTT. Protein sequence: CSAPRTGGGNTIYF.

In this sample, this clonotype turned up many times. The J gene is TRBJ1-2, the V gene TRBV7-9; the D is unclear. CDR1 SEHNR and CDR2 FQNEAQ come from the germline V gene (reference sequence). The CDR3 has 13 residues. Trimming took off 4 bases at V and 7 bases at J, with 13 bases between the two ends. Here the CDR3 DNA reads TGTGCCAGCAGCTCATTATGGGATAGTGGCTACACCTTC. This codes for CASSSLWDSGYTF.

This CDR3 reads CASSLQGITYGYTF. Written as DNA, the CDR3 is TGTGCCAGCAGCTTACAGGGGATTACCTATGGCTACACCTTC. This chain joins TRBV12-3 or TRBV12-4 and TRBJ1-2; 7 nucleotides align to TRBD1. V was pared by 6 bases and J by 4 bases, with 8 bases of the junction left unmatched. This CDR3 has 14 amino acids.

This clonotype was observed many times. The chain couples TRBV6-1 to TRBJ1-1, with D perhaps matching TRBD1 (5 bases). Germline V gives CDR1 MNHNS, CDR2 SASEGT. The germline V and J ends were trimmed by 1 base and 4 bases, with 16 bases remaining between them. This CDR3 spans 16 amino acids. The CDR3 protein is CASSEGNQGWGTEAFF. The CDR3, as DNA: TGTGCCAGCAGTGAAGGAAACCAGGGATGGGGCACTGAAGCTTTCTTT.

This clonotype was recorded many times. A read error may be the cause here, since a much bigger clone is one base away. This likely comes from a read error, as the CDR3 has no conserved phenylalanine or tryptophan at its end. This chain connects TRBV6-1 to TRBJ1-2, with 7 bases fitting TRBD1. Germline V gene data show CDR1 as MNHNS and CDR2 as SASEGT. The CDR3 spans 13 residues. V lost 7 bases and J lost 7; bases outside the gene matches: 9. DNA of the CDR3: TGTGCCAGCACCCAGACAGGGTACGCTGGCTACACCTAC. It translates to CASTQTGYAGYTY.

In this sample, this clonotype turned up many times. The chain recombines TRBV18 with TRBJ2-5; D is uncertain. V lost 4 bases to trimming and J lost 3 bases, with 6 bases between them. Germline V gene data show CDR1 as KGHSH and CDR2 as LQKENI. The CDR3 sequence is 12 residues long. CDR3 sequence: CASSRMKETQYF. The CDR3 DNA reads as TGTGCCAGCTCACGTATGAAAGAGACCCAGTACTTC.

This clonotype was seen ten or more times. The chain links TRBV20-1 to TRBJ2-7; D possibly matches TRBD1 or TRBD2 (5 bases each). Germline values: CDR1 DFQATT, CDR2 SNEGSKA (reference sequence). Between the trimmed V and J ends, which lost 6 bases and 3 bases, there was a span of 15 bases. The CDR3 length is 13 residues. Written as DNA, the CDR3 is TGCAGTGCGCAGTCGTGGGACGGCTACGAGCAGTACTTC. Protein sequence: CSAQSWDGYEQYF.

This clonotype was seen many times. V gene TRBV10-3 combines with J gene TRBJ1-2; no clear D. Germline V gene lookup returns CDR1 ENHRY and CDR2 SYGVKD. The CDR3 is 14 residues long. V shed 7 bases and J shed 8 bases, with 20 bases lying between them. CDR3 in amino acids: CAITSPVPLAGYTF. The CDR3 DNA reads TGTGCCATCACCTCTCCCGTCCCTCTTGCAGGCTACACCTTC.

This clonotype was found many times. This chain links TRBV28 with TRBJ2-7; D not certain. CDR1 is MDHEN, CDR2 SYDVKM, per germline. Trimming took off 2 bases at V and 3 bases at J, with 8 bases between the two ends. There are 13 residues in the CDR3. DNA of the CDR3: TGTGCCAGCAGTTTAATACCAAGCTACGAGCAGTACTTC. It specifies CASSLIPSYEQYF. The complete variable domain, with remaining parts taken from reference TRBV28 and TRBJ2-7, reads DVKVTQSSRYLVKRTGEKVFLECVQDMDHENMFWYRQDPGLGLRLIYFSYDVKMKEKGDIPEGYSVSREKKERFSLILESASTNQTSMYLCASSLIPSYEQYFGPGTRLTVT.

This clonotype was counted only a few times. J is TRBJ1-6 and V is TRBV7-3, with D possibly being TRBD1 (5 bases). Germline V CDR1 and CDR2: SGHTA, FQGTGA. The CDR3 runs 14 residues. V lost 2 bases and J lost 7, with 9 bases in between. This CDR3 is CASSLVGVNSPLHF. CDR3 DNA sequence: TGTGCCAGCAGCTTAGTGGGGGTGAATTCACCCCTCCACTTT.

This clonotype was recorded many times. This chain connects TRBV18 to TRBJ1-5, with D possibly matching TRBD1 (5 bases). Germline CDR1 and CDR2: KGHSH and LQKENI. V dropped 4 bases and J dropped 5 bases, with 21 bases sitting between them. The CDR3 has 17 residues. DNA of the CDR3: TGTGCCAGCTCACTCCACGGAGAGGGGATCGTGCATCAGCCCCAGCATTTT. Residues: CASSLHGEGIVHQPQHF.

V and J are TRBV11-2 and TRBJ1-2, with D unclear. V was cut by 3 bases and J by 4 bases, with 9 bases left in between. This CDR3 has 13 residues. CDR1 is SGHAT, CDR2 FQNNGV, per germline. CDR3 DNA: TGTGCCAGCAGCTTCAGAGACTTCTATGGCTACACCTTC. Translated: CASSFRDFYGYTF.

The sample holds a few counts of this clonotype. The gene calls are TRBV5-1 and TRBJ2-3; unclear D gene. V lost 0 bases to trimming and J lost 2 bases, with 7 bases between them. There are 14 residues in the CDR3. Looked up from germline, CDR1 is SGHRS and CDR2 is YFSETQ. CDR3 sequence reads: CASSLAPYTDTQYF. The CDR3 DNA follows: TGCGCCAGCAGCTTGGCACCGTACACAGATACGCAGTATTTT.

This clonotype was observed a few times. The rearrangement uses TRBV5-1 and TRBJ2-3; D is undetermined. The CDR3 consists of 14 residues. Trimming removed 0 bases from V and 3 bases from J, with 8 bases in between. Looked up from germline, CDR1 is SGHRS and CDR2 is YFSETQ. The DNA for the CDR3 is TGCGCCAGCAGCTTGGGTCTGGGGACAGATACGCAGTATTTT. It specifies CASSLGLGTDTQYF. Drawing the rest from reference TRBV5-1 and TRBJ2-3, the complete variable domain is KAGVTQTPRYLIKTRGQQVTLSCSPISGHRSVSWYQQTPGQGLQFLFEYFSETQRNKGNFPGRFSGRQFSNSRSEMNVSTLELGDSALYLCASSLGLGTDTQYFGPGTRLTVL.

This chain joins TRBV5-1 and TRBJ1-1; D gene ambiguous. From germline, CDR1 is SGHRS and CDR2 YFSETQ. The CDR3 runs to 14 residues. The V end lost 1 base, the J end lost 1 base, and 8 bases lay between the germline ends. CDR3 sequence: CASSLSWTNTEAFF. The CDR3 coding sequence is TGCGCCAGCAGCTTGTCGTGGACGAACACTGAAGCTTTCTTT.

Concerning this clonotype itself: A much larger clone sits a single nucleotide away, making a read error possible. The CDR3 DNA reads as TGTGCCAGCAGCCCTAGCCGGAGACTAGCGATGGAGACCCAGTACTTC. Residues: CASSPSRRLAMETQYF. The chain links TRBV7-8 to TRBJ2-5; 8 nucleotides match TRBD2. Germline values: CDR1 SGHVS, CDR2 FQNEAQ. Germline trimming cut 5 bases from V and 5 bases from J; bases unmatched to any gene: 13. The CDR3 consists of 16 residues. Together with reference TRBV7-8 and TRBJ2-5, the CDR3 gives the full variable domain: GAGVSQSPRYKVAKRGQDVALRCDPISGHVSLFWYQQALGQGPEFLTYFQNEAQLDKSGLPSDRFFAERPEGSVSTLKIQRTQQEDSAVYLCASSPSRRLAMETQYFGPGTRLLVL.

This clonotype was counted at least ten times. The V call is TRBV9, the J call TRBJ1-3; tentatively, D is TRBD1 (6 bases). From germline, CDR1 is SGDLS and CDR2 YYNGEE. V lost 3 bases and J lost 0, with 10 bases in between. CDR3 length equals 15 residues. The CDR3 sequence is CASSDRQVSGNTIYF. For the CDR3, the DNA is TGTGCCAGCAGCGACCGACAGGTCTCTGGAAACACCATATATTTT.

This clonotype was seen repeatedly, ten times or more. The chain uses TRBV20-1 and TRBJ1-1; a possible D gene is TRBD1 (6 bases). The CDR3 consists of 15 residues. Germline assignment: CDR1 DFQATT and CDR2 SNEGSKA (reference sequence). V was cut by 1 base and J by 1 base, with 13 bases left in between. The CDR3 nucleotides read TGCAGTGCTAGAGTCCCAGGGGCGCGGAACACTGAAGCTTTCTTT. Its translation: CSARVPGARNTEAFF.

This clonotype has a count of ten or more. CDR3 residues: CASSESRGYGYTF. The CDR3 coding sequence is TGTGCCAGCAGTGAAAGCAGGGGCTATGGCTACACCTTC. The chain joins TRBV6-1 to TRBJ1-2; possibly TRBD1 for D (6 bases). Germline values: CDR1 MNHNS, CDR2 SASEGT. The CDR3 is made up of 13 amino acids. The germline V and J ends were trimmed by 2 bases and 4 bases, with 8 bases remaining between them.

The chain employs TRBV6-1 and TRBJ1-2, with D maybe TRBD1 (5 bases). Trimming removed 8 bases at V and 5 bases at J, with 21 bases between. CDR1 and CDR2 from the germline V gene are MNHNS and SASEGT. This CDR3 comprises 15 residues. CDR3 amino acids: CASRGWWMARYGYTF. CDR3 nucleotides: TGTGCCAGCCGGGGGTGGTGGATGGCCAGATATGGCTACACCTTC.

This clonotype was counted at least ten times. The chain couples TRBV4-1 to TRBJ2-7; TRBD1 might be the D (5 bases). The CDR3 contains 16 residues. CDR1 MGHRA and CDR2 YSYEKL come from the germline V gene. The V and J ends lost 1 base and 9 bases respectively, with 22 bases between them. Here the CDR3 DNA reads TGCGCCAGCAGCCAAGTGATCGGTTTAGGGGTTCTGTGGCAGTACTTC. This gives the protein CASSQVIGLGVLWQYF.

At least ten counts were recorded for this clonotype. The chain couples TRBV27 to TRBJ1-5; D is unresolved. Trimming left V 7 bases short and J 0 bases short, with 16 bases between. This CDR3 is built from 16 residues. Germline values: CDR1 MNHEY, CDR2 SMNVEV (reference sequence). This chain's CDR3 is CASIVRARHSNQPQHF. As DNA, the CDR3 is TGTGCCAGCATTGTCCGGGCCAGACATAGCAATCAGCCCCAGCATTTT.

This clonotype was detected many times. The V call is TRBV6-1, the J call TRBJ1-1; D might be TRBD1 (6 bases). The germline gives CDR1 MNHNS, CDR2 SASEGT. The CDR3 sequence is 15 residues long. Trimming shortened V by 6 bases and J by 0 bases, and 14 bases separated the two germline ends. DNA for the CDR3: TGTGCCAGCAGCCTACAGGGCTACATGAACACTGAAGCTTTCTTT. Translation: CASSLQGYMNTEAFF.

Regarding this clonotype: Without the conserved terminal phenylalanine or tryptophan, this CDR3 likely stems from a read error. The chain uses TRBV12-3 or TRBV12-4 and TRBJ2-2; the D is unclear. CDR3 length equals 13 residues. Trimming pared 8 bases from V and 1 base from J, leaving 8 bases between. CDR3 amino acids: CASDGMNTGELFY. Here the CDR3 DNA reads TGTGCCAGCGATGGAATGAACACCGGGGAGCTGTTTTAT.

This clonotype was recorded many times. This chain links TRBV20-1 with TRBJ1-1; possible D gene TRBD1, 5 bases. Germline CDR1 is DFQATT and CDR2 is SNEGSKA (reference sequence). The CDR3 covers 12 residues. Trimming pared 3 bases from V and 7 bases from J, leaving 12 bases between. In DNA, the CDR3 is TGCAGTGCTAGGAGACAGAGTAATGAAGCTTTCTTT. Amino acid sequence: CSARRQSNEAFF.

This clonotype came up a few times. This chain connects TRBV11-2 to TRBJ2-5, with D perhaps TRBD1 (5 bases). This CDR3 has 15 amino acids. From germline, CDR1 is SGHAT and CDR2 FQNNGV. The V and J ends lost 3 bases and 4 bases respectively, with 15 bases between them. The CDR3 protein is CASSLGLASPETQYF. CDR3 DNA: TGTGCCAGCAGCTTGGGGCTCGCGTCTCCAGAGACCCAGTACTTC.

This clonotype was observed at least ten times. The chain joins TRBV5-1 to TRBJ1-1; D is perhaps TRBD1 (6 bases). V was clipped by 0 bases and J by 0 bases, with 9 bases between them. Germline V CDR1 and CDR2: SGHRS, YFSETQ. The CDR3 sequence is 15 residues long. CDR3 sequence: CASSLGTVMNTEAFF. CDR3 sequence (DNA): TGCGCCAGCAGCTTGGGGACAGTAATGAACACTGAAGCTTTCTTT.